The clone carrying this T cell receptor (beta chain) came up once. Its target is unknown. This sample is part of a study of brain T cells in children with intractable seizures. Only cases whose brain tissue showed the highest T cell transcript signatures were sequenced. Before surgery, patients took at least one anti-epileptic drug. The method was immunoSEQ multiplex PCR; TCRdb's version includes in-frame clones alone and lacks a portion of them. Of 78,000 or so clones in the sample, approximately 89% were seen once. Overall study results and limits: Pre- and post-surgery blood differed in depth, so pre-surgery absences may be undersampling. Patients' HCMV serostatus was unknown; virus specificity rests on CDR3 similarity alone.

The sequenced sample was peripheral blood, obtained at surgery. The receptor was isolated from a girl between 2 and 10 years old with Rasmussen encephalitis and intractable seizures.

The CDR3 region is CASSPYPGQGAAGELFF. As DNA, the CDR3 is TGTGCCAGTAGTCCTTACCCGGGACAGGGAGCGGCCGGGGAGCTGTTTTTT. The chain carries TRBV19 and TRBJ2-2; 9 bases agree with TRBD1. The germline V gene encodes CDR1 LNHDA and CDR2 SQIVND (reference sequence). J was trimmed by 6 bases and V by 5 bases; bases with no gene match: 13. CDR3 length: 17 amino acids.